The rows below give T cell receptor beta chains drawn from one sample of a study of human versus mouse CDR3 diversity and MHC coevolution. Profiling relied on immunoSEQ multiplex PCR, and the TCRdb table lists in-frame clones only, not all of them. The table has 80,000 or so clones, roughly 93% seen once; the top ten hold approximately 1.4%. Sequencing used naive CD4+ T cells from blood. The receptors shown here come from a person between 25 and 69 years old in good health. Both conserved end residues are part of each CDR3. The D gene is left open where the match is weak. Only part of the rows carry a size: once, few, many, or a class if the clone is expanded.

CASRPSAGAAGYF,TGTGCCAGCAGGCCCTCTGCGGGGGCGGCTGGGTATTTT,13,TRBJ2-3,once,TRBV2,NA
CASQGILRAEAFF,TGTGCCAGTCAAGGAATTCTCCGGGCTGAAGCTTTCTTT,13,TRBJ1-1,few,TRBV19,NA
CASRGLANTGELFF,TGCGCCAGCAGAGGACTAGCGAACACCGGGGAGCTGTTTTTT,14,TRBJ2-2,NA,TRBV10-2,TRBD2
CSVEPLAGGRDEQFF,TGCAGCGTTGAGCCACTAGCGGGGGGGCGTGATGAGCAGTTCTTC,15,TRBJ2-1,NA,TRBV29-1,TRBD2
CATSLPPQGWYEQYF,TGTGCCACCAGCCTCCCCCCCCAGGGGTGGTACGAGCAGTACTTC,15,TRBJ2-7,NA,TRBV15,NA
CASSEYGQGATYEQYF,TGTGCCAGCAGTGAATATGGGCAGGGGGCAACGTACGAGCAGTACTTC,16,TRBJ2-7,NA,TRBV25-1,TRBD1
CASSPRQFLSYEQYF,TGCGCCAGCAGCCCACGACAGTTTTTATCCTACGAGCAGTACTTC,15,TRBJ2-7,NA,TRBV4-1,NA
CASSLGGTGSGADTQYF,TGCGCCAGCAGCTTGGGCGGGACAGGGTCGGGCGCAGATACGCAGTATTTT,17,TRBJ2-3,NA,TRBV5-1,TRBD1
CAISEREGQGIMDGYTF,TGTGCCATCAGTGAGAGAGAGGGGCAGGGGATAATGGATGGCTACACCTTC,17,TRBJ1-2,NA,TRBV10-3,NA
CASSPTSGRVYEQYF,TGTGCCAGCAGTCCAACTAGCGGGAGAGTGTACGAGCAGTACTTC,15,TRBJ2-7,NA,TRBV7-2,TRBD2
CASSYSSGIGGYTF,TGTGCCAGCAGTTACTCCTCGGGGATCGGTGGCTACACCTTC,14,TRBJ1-2,NA,TRBV6-5,NA
CASSTQGGPGGTYGYTF,TGTGCCAGCAGCACCCAAGGCGGGCCCGGGGGAACCTATGGCTACACCTTC,17,TRBJ1-2,once,TRBV7-2,NA
CASGTTANTGELFF,TGTGCCAGCGGGACAACCGCGAACACCGGGGAGCTGTTTTTT,14,TRBJ2-2,NA,TRBV6-4,NA
CAWRRDVAKNIQYF,TGTGCCTGGAGACGGGATGTAGCCAAAAACATTCAGTACTTC,14,TRBJ2-4,NA,TRBV30,NA
CASRTQGVVTEAFF,TGTGCCAGCAGGACCCAGGGGGTGGTTACTGAAGCTTTCTTT,14,TRBJ1-1,NA,TRBV27,TRBD1
CASSPLAGGVDGELFF,TGTGCCAGCAGTCCCTTAGCGGGAGGAGTTGACGGGGAGCTGTTTTTT,16,TRBJ2-2,NA,TRBV27,TRBD2
CASSLAQGNTGELFF,TGTGCCAGCAGCTTGGCGCAGGGGAACACCGGGGAGCTGTTTTTT,15,TRBJ2-2,NA,TRBV5-4,NA